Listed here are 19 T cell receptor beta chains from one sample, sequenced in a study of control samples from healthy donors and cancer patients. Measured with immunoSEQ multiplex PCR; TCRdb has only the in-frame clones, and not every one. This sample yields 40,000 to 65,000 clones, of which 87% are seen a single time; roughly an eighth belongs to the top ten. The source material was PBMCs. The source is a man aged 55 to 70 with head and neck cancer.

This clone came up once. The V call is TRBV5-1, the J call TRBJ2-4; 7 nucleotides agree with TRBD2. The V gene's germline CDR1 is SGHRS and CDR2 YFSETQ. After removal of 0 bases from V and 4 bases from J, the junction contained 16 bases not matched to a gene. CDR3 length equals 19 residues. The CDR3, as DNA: TGCGCCAGCAGCTTGGTAGGTTTACGGATTCCGGGACTAAAAAACATTCAGTACTTC. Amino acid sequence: CASSLVGLRIPGLKNIQYF.

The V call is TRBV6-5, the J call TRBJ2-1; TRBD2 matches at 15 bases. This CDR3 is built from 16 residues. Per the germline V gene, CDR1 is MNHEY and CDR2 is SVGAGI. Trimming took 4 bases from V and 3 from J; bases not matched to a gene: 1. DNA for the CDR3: TGTGCCAGCAGTTGGACTAGCGGGGGGGGCTACAATGAGCAGTTCTTC. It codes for CASSWTSGGGYNEQFF.

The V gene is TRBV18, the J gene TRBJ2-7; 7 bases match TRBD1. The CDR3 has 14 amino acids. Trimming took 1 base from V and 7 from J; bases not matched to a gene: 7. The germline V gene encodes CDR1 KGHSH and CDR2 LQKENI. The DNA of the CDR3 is TGTGCCAGCTCACCACAAACAGGGGTAGGAGAGCAGTACTTC. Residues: CASSPQTGVGEQYF.

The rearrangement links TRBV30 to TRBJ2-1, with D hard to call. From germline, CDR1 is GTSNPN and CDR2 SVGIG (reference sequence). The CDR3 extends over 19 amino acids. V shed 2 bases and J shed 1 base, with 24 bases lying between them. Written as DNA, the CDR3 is TGTGCCTGGAGTCGCTACCCGTGGGCGCTAGGTGAGTCCTACAATGAGCAGTTCTTC. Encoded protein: CAWSRYPWALGESYNEQFF.

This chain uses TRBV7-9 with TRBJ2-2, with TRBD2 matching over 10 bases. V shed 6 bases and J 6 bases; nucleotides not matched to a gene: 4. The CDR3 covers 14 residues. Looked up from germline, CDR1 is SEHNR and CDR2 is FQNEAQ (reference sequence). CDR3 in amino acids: CASSKAGGPGELFF. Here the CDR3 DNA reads TGTGCCAGCAGTAAAGCGGGAGGGCCCGGGGAGCTGTTTTTT.

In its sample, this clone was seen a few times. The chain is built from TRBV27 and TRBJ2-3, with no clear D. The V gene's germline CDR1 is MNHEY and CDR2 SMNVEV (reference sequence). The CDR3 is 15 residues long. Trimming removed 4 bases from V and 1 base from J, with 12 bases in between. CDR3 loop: CASSSYPSGTDTQYF. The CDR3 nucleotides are TGTGCCAGCAGTTCCTACCCTTCTGGCACAGATACGCAGTATTTT.

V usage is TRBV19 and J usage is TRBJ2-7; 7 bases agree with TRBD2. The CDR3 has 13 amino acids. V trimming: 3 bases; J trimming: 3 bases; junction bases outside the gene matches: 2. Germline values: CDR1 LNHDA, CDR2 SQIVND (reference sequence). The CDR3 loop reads CASSIREGYEQYF. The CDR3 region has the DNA TGTGCCAGTAGTATTAGGGAGGGCTACGAGCAGTACTTC.

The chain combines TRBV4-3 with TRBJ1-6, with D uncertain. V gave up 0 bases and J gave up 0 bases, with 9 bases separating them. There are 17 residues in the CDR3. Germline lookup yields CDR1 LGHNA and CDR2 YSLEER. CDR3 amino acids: CASSQEFRSSYNSPLHF. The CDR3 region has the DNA TGCGCCAGCAGCCAAGAATTCAGGAGCTCCTATAATTCACCCCTCCACTTT.

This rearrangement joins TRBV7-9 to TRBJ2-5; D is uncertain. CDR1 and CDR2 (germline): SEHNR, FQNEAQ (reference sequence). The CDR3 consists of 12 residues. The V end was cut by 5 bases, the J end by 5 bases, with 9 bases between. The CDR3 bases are TGTGCCAGCAGCGCCCGTGGGGAGACCCAGTACTTC. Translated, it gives CASSARGETQYF.

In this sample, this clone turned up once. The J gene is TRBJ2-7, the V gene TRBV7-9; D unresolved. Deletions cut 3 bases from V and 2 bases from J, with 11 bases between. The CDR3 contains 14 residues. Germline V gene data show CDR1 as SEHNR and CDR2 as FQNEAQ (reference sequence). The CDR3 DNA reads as TGTGCCAGCAGCTTTGGTGACACCGCCTACGAGCAGTACTTC. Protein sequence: CASSFGDTAYEQYF.

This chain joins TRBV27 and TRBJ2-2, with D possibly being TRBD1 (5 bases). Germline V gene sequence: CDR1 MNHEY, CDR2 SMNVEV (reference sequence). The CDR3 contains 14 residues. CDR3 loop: CAARPGKNTGELFF. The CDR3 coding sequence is TGTGCGGCCCGTCCAGGGAAGAACACCGGGGAGCTGTTTTTT.

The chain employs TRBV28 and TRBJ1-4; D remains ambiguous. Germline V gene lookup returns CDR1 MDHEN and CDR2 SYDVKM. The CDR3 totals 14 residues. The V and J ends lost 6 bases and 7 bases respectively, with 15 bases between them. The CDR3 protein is CASRRVFRGEKLFF. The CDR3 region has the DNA TGTGCCAGCAGAAGAGTTTTTCGGGGTGAAAAACTGTTTTTT. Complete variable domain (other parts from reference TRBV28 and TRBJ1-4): DVKVTQSSRYLVKRTGEKVFLECVQDMDHENMFWYRQDPGLGLRLIYFSYDVKMKEKGDIPEGYSVSREKKERFSLILESASTNQTSMYLCASRRVFRGEKLFFGSGTQLSVL.

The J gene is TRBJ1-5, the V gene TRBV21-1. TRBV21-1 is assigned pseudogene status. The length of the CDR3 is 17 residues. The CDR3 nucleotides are TGTGCCAGCAGCCCCCGGGAAGCAGGGGGGGCCAATCAGCCCCAGCATTTT. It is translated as CASSPREAGGANQPQHF.

The CDR3 spells CASSQGGSRGYTF. The CDR3 region has the DNA TGTGCCAGCAGCCAGGGTGGGTCGCGCGGCTACACCTTC. This chain links TRBV6-5 with TRBJ1-2, with a tentative D call TRBD1 (5 bases). This CDR3 has 13 amino acids. Trimming pared 6 bases from V and 8 bases from J, leaving 16 bases between. Germline V CDR1 and CDR2: MNHEY, SVGAGI.

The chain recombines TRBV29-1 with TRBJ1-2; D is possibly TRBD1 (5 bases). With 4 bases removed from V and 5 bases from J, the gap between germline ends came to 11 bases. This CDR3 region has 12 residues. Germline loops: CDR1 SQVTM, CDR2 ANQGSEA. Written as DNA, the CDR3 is TGCAGCGTTGGTGGGGGGGTTTATGGCTACACCTTC. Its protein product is CSVGGGVYGYTF. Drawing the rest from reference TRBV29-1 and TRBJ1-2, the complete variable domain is SAVISQKPSRDICQRGTSLTIQCQVDSQVTMMFWYRQQPGQSLTLIATANQGSEATYESGFVIDKFPISRPNLTFSTLTVSNMSPEDSSIYLCSVGGGVYGYTFGSGTRLTVV.

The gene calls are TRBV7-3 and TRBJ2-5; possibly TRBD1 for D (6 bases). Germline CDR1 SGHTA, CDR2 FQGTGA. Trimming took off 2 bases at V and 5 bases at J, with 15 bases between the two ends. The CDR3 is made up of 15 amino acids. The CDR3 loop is CASSLGVQGSETQYF. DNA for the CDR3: TGTGCCAGCAGCTTAGGAGTACAGGGAAGTGAGACCCAGTACTTC.

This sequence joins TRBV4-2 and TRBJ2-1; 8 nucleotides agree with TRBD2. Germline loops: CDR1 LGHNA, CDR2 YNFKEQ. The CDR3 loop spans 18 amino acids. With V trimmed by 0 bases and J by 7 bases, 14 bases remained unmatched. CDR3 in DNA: TGTGCCAGCAGCCAAGATAGGAATATAGCGGGATTGTTTAATGAGCAGTTCTTC. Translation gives CASSQDRNIAGLFNEQFF.

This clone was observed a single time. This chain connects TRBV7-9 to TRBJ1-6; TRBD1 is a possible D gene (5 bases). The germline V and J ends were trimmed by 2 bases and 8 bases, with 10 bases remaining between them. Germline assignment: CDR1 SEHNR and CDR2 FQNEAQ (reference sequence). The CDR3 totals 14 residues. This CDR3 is CASSLKWGDSPLHF. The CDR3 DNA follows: TGTGCCAGCAGCTTAAAGTGGGGCGATTCACCCCTCCACTTT.

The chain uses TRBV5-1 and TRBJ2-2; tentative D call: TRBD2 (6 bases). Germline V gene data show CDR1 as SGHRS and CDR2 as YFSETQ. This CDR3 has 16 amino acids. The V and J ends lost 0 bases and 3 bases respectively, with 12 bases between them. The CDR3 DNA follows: TGCGCCAGCAGCTTGGCCGCGGGAAGGGACACCGGGGAGCTGTTTTTT. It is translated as CASSLAAGRDTGELFF.